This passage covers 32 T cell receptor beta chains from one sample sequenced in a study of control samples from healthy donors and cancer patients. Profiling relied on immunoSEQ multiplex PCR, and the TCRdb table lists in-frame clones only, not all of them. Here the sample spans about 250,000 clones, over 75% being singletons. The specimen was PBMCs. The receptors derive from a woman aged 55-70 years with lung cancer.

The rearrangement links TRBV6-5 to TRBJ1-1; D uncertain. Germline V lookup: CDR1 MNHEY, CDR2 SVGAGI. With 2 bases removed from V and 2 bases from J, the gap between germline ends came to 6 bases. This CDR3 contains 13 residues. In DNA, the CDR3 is TGTGCCAGCAGTTACCCGGACAACACTGAAGCTTTCTTT. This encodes CASSYPDNTEAFF.

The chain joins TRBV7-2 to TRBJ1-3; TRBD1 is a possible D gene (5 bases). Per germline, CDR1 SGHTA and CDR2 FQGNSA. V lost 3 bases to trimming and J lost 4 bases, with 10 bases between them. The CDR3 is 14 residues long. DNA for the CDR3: TGTGCCAGCAGCTTCACAGGCGGGGGAAACACCATATATTTT. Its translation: CASSFTGGGNTIYF.

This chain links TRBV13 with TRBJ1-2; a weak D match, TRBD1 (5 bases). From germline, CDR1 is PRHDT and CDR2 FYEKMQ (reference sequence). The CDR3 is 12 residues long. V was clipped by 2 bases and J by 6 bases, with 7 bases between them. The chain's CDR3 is CASSLRGDGYTF. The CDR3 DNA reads TGTGCCAGCAGCTTAAGAGGGGATGGCTACACCTTC. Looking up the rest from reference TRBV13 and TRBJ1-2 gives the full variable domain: AAGVIQSPRHLIKEKRETATLKCYPIPRHDTVYWYQQGPGQDPQFLISFYEKMQSDKGSIPDRFSAQQFSDYHSELNMSSLELGDSALYFCASSLRGDGYTFGSGTRLTVV.

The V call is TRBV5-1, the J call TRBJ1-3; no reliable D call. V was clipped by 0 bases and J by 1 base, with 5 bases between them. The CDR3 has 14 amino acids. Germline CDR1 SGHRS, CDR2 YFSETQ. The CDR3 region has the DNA TGCGCCAGCAGCTTGGATAGTTCTGGAAACACCATATATTTT. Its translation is CASSLDSSGNTIYF.

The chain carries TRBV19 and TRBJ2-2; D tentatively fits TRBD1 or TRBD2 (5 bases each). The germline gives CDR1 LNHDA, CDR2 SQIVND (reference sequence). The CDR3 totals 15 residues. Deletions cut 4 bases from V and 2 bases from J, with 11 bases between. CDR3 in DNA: TGTGCCAGTAGTACGACGGGACGTAACACCGGGGAGCTGTTTTTT. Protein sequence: CASSTTGRNTGELFF.

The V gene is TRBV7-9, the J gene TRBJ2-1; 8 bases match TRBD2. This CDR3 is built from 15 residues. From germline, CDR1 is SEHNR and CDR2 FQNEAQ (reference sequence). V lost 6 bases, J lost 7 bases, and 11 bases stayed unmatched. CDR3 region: CASSLAGGSINEQFF. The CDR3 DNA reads TGTGCCAGCAGTCTAGCGGGCGGGAGTATAAATGAGCAGTTCTTC.

The DNA of the CDR3 is TGCGCCAGCAGCCTCAAAGCTCGGGGTTTCGCAGATACGCAGTATTTT. Its translation is CASSLKARGFADTQYF. The J gene is TRBJ2-3, the V gene TRBV5-1; D may be TRBD2 (5 bases). This CDR3 has 16 amino acids. The germline V and J ends were trimmed by 4 bases and 4 bases, with 19 bases remaining between them. In germline, CDR1 is SGHRS, CDR2 YFSETQ.

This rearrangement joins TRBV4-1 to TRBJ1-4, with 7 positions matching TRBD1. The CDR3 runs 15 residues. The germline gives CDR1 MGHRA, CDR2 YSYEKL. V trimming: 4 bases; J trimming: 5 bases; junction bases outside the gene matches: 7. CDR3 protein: CASSLTGGGNEKLFF. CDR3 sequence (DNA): TGCGCCAGCAGCCTCACGGGAGGGGGCAATGAAAAACTGTTTTTT.

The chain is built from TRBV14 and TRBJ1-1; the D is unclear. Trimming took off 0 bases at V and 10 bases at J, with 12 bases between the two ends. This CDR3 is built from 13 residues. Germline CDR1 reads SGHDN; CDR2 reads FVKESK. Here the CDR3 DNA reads TGTGCCAGCAGCCAAGATAGAGGATCGAGAGCTTTCTTT. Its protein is CASSQDRGSRAFF.

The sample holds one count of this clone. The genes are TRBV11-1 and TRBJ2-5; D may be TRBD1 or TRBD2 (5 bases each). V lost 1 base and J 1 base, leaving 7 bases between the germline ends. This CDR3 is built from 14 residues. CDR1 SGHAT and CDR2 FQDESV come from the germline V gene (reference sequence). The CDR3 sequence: CASSLGGPQETQYF. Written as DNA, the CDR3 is TGTGCCAGCAGCTTAGGGGGACCCCAAGAGACCCAGTACTTC.

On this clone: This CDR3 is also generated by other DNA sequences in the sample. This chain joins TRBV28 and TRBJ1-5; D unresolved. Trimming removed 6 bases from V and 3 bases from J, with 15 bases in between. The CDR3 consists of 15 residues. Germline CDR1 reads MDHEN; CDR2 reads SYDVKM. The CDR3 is CASSPPQRNNQPQHF. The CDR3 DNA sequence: TGTGCCAGCAGCCCCCCTCAACGGAACAATCAGCCCCAGCATTTT.

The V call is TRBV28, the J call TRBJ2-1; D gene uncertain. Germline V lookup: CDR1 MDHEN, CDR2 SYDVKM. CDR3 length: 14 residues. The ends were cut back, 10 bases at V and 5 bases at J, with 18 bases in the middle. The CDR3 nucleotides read TGTGCCACCTTACTGGGCGGCAGAAACAATGAGCAGTTCTTC. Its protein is CATLLGGRNNEQFF.

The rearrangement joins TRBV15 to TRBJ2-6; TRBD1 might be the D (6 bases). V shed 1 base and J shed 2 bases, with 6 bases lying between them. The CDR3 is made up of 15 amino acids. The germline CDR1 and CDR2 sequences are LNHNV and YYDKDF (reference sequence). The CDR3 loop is CATSRAGAGANVLTF. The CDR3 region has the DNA TGTGCCACCAGCAGAGCAGGGGCTGGGGCCAACGTCCTGACTTTC.

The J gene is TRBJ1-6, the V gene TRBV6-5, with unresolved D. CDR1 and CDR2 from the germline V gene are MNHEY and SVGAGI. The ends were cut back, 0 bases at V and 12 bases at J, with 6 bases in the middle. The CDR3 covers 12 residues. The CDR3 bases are TGTGCCAGCAGTTACTCTGGTCGACCCCTCCACTTT. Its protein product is CASSYSGRPLHF.

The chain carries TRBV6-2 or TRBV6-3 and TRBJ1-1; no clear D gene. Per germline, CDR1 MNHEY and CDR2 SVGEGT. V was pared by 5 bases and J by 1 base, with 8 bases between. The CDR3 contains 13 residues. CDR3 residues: CASSIQPNTEAFF. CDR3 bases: TGTGCCAGCAGTATACAGCCGAACACTGAAGCTTTCTTT.

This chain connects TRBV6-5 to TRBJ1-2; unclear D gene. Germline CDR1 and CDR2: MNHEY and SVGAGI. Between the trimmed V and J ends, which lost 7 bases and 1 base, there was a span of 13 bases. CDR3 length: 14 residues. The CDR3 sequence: CASTFTAGNYGYTF. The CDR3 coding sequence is TGTGCCAGCACCTTTACAGCGGGTAACTATGGCTACACCTTC.

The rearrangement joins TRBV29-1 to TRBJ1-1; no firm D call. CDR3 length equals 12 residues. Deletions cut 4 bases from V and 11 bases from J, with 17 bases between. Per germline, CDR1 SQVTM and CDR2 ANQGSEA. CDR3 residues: CSVVVRQEGAFF. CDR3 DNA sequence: TGCAGCGTTGTCGTCCGGCAGGAAGGGGCTTTCTTT. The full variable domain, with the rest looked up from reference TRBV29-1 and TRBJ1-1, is SAVISQKPSRDICQRGTSLTIQCQVDSQVTMMFWYRQQPGQSLTLIATANQGSEATYESGFVIDKFPISRPNLTFSTLTVSNMSPEDSSIYLCSVVVRQEGAFFGQGTRLTVV.

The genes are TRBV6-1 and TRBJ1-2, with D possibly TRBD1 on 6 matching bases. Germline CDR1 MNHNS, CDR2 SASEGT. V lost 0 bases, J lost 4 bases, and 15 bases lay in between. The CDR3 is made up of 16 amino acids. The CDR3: CASSEAPRTEVYGYTF. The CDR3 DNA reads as TGTGCCAGCAGTGAAGCTCCAAGGACAGAAGTCTATGGCTACACCTTC.

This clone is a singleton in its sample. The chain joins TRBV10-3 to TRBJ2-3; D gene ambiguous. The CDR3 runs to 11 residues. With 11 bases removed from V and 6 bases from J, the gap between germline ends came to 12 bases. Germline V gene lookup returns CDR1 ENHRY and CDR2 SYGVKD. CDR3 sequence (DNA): TGTGCCGCCTCGGGCCCCGATACGCAGTATTTT. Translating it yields CAASGPDTQYF.

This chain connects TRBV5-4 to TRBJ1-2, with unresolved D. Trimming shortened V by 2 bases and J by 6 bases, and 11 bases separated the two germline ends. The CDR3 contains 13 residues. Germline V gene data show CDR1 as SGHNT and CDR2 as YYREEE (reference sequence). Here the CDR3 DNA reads TGTGCCAGCAGCTTCAGAGACGTCAATGGCTACACCTTC. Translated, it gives CASSFRDVNGYTF.

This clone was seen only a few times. CDR3 in amino acids: CASSQVLGTEAFF. In DNA, the CDR3 is TGCGCCAGCAGCCAAGTGCTAGGGACTGAAGCTTTCTTT. V usage is TRBV4-1 and J usage is TRBJ1-1; no clear D. This CDR3 contains 13 residues. CDR1 MGHRA and CDR2 YSYEKL come from the germline V gene. Trimming left V 1 base short and J 5 bases short, with 8 bases between.

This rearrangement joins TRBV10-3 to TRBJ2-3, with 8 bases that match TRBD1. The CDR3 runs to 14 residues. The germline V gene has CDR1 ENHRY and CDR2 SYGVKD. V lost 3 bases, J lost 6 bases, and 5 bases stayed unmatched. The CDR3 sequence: CAISDRGLLDTQYF. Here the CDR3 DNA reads TGTGCCATCAGTGACAGGGGGCTGCTCGATACGCAGTATTTT.

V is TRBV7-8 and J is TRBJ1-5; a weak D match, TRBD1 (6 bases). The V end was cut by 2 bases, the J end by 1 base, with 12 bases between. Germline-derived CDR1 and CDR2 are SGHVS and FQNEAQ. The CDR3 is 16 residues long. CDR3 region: CASSLNRDRSNQPQHF. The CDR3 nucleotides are TGTGCCAGCAGCTTAAACAGGGACCGGAGCAATCAGCCCCAGCATTTT.

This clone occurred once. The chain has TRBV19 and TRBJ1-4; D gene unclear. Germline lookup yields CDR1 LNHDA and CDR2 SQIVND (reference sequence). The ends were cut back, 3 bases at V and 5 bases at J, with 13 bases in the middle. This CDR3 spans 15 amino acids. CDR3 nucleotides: TGTGCCAGTAGTATTTATGCAGGCACAAATGAAAAACTGTTTTTT. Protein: CASSIYAGTNEKLFF.

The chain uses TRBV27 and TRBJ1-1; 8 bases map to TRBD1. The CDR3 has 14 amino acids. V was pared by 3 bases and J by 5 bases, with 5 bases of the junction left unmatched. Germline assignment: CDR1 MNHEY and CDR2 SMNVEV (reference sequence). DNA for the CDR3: TGTGCCAGCAGTTTCTCTACAGGGGGGACTGAAGCTTTCTTT. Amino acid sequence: CASSFSTGGTEAFF.

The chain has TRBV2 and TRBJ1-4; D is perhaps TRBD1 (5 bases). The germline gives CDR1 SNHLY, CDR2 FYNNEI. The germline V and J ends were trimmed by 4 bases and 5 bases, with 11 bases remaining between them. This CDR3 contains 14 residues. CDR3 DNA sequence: TGTGCCAGCAGTGCGACAGTAAAGAATGAAAAACTGTTTTTT. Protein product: CASSATVKNEKLFF.

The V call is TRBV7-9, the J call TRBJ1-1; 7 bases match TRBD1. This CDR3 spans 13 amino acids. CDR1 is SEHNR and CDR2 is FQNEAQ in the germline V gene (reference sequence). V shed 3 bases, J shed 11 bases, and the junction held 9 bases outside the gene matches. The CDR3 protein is CASSLGQSFWAFF. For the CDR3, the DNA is TGTGCCAGCAGCTTGGGACAGAGCTTTTGGGCTTTCTTT.

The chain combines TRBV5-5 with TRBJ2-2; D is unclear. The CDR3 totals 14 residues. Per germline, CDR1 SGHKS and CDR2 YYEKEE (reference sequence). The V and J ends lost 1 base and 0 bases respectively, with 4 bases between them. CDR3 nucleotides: TGTGCCAGCAGCTTGTTGACGAACACCGGGGAGCTGTTTTTT. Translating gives CASSLLTNTGELFF.

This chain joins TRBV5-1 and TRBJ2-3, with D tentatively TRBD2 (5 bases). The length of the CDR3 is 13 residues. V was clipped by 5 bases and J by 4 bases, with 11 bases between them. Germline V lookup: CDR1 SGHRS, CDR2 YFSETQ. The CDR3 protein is CASREAGADTQYF. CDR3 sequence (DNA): TGCGCCAGCAGGGAGGCTGGGGCAGATACGCAGTATTTT.

The CDR3 DNA follows: TGTGCCAGCAGCTTAGTGGGACAGCGTGGCTATGGCTACACCTTC. It codes for CASSLVGQRGYGYTF. The chain combines TRBV13 with TRBJ1-2; 7 bases are shared with TRBD1. CDR1 is PRHDT, CDR2 FYEKMQ, per germline (reference sequence). With V trimmed by 1 base and J by 4 bases, 6 bases remained unmatched. The CDR3 runs 15 residues.

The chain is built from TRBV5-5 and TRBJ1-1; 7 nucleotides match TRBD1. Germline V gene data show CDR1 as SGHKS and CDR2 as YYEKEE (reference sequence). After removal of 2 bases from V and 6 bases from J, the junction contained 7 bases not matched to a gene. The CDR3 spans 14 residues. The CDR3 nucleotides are TGTGCCAGCAGCTTCGACAGGGTGAGCCCTGAAGCTTTCTTT. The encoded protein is CASSFDRVSPEAFF.

The CDR3 reads CASSLSPYEQYF. Written as DNA, the CDR3 is TGTGCCAGCAGCCTGTCCCCCTACGAGCAGTACTTC. This sequence joins TRBV5-6 and TRBJ2-7; D gene unclear. From germline, CDR1 is SGHDT and CDR2 YYEEEE. The germline V and J ends were trimmed by 4 bases and 2 bases, with 7 bases remaining between them. CDR3 size: 12 residues.